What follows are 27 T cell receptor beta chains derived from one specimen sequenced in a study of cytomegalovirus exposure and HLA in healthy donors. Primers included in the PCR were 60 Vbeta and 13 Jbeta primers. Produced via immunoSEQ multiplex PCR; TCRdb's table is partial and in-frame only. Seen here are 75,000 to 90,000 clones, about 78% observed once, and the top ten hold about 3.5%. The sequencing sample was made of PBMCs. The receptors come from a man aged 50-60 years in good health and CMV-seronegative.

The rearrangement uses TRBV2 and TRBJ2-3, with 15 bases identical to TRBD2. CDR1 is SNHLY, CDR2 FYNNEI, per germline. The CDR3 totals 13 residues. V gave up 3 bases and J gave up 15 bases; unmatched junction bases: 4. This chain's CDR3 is CASSDGLAGGQYF. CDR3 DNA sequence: TGTGCCAGCAGTGATGGACTAGCGGGGGGGCAATATTTT.

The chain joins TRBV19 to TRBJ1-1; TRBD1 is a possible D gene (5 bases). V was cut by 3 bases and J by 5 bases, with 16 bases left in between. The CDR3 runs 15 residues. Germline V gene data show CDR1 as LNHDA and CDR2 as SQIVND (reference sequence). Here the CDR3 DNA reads TGTGCCAGTAGTATCGGGGGGAGGGGAGGAACTGAAGCTTTCTTT. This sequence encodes CASSIGGRGGTEAFF.

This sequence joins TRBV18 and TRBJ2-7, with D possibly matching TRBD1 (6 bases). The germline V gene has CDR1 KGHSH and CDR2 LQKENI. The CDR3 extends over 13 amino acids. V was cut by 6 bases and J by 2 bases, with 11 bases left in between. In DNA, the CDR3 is TGTGCCAGCTCCCAGCAGGGGCCCTACGAGCAGTACTTC. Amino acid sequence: CASSQQGPYEQYF.

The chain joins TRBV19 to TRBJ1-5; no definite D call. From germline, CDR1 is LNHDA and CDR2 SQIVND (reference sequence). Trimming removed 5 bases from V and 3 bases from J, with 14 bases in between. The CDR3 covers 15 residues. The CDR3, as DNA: TGTGCCAGTAGTCTTGGACGGGAGATCAATCAGCCCCAGCATTTT. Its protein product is CASSLGREINQPQHF. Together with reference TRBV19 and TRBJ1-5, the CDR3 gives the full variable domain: DGGITQSPKYLFRKEGQNVTLSCEQNLNHDAMYWYRQDPGQGLRLIYYSQIVNDFQKGDIAEGYSVSREKKESFPLTVTSAQKNPTAFYLCASSLGREINQPQHFGDGTRLSIL.

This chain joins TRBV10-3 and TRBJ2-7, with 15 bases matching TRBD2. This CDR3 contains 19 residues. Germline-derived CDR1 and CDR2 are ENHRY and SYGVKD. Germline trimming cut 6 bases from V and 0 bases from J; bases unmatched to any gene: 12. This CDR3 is CAISAKGTSGGPSSYEQYF. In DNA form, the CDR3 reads TGTGCCATCAGCGCTAAAGGGACTAGCGGGGGGCCGAGCTCCTACGAGCAGTACTTC.

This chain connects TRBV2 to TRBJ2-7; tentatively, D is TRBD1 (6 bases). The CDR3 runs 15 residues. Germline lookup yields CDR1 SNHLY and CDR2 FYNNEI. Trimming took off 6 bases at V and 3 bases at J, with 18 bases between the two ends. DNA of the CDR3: TGTGCCAGCAGAGAACAGGGACAAAAAGACTACGAGCAGTACTTC. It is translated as CASREQGQKDYEQYF. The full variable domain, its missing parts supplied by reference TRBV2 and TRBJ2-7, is EPEVTQTPSHQVTQMGQEVILRCVPISNHLYFYWYRQILGQKVEFLVSFYNNEISEKSEIFDDQFSVERPDGSNFTLKIRSTKLEDSAMYFCASREQGQKDYEQYFGPGTRLTVT.

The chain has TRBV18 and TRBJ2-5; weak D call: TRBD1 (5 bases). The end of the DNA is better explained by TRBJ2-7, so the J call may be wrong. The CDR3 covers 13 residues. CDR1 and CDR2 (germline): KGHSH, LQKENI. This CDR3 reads CASSPGPRSEQYF. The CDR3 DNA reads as TGTGCCAGCTCACCGGGGCCCCGGTCCGAGCAGTACTTC.

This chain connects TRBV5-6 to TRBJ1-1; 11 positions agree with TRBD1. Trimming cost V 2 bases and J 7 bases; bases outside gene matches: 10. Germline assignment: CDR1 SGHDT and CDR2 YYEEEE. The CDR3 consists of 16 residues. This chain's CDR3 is CASSFIGQGAGGEAFF. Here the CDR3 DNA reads TGTGCCAGCAGCTTCATCGGACAGGGGGCTGGAGGTGAAGCTTTCTTT.

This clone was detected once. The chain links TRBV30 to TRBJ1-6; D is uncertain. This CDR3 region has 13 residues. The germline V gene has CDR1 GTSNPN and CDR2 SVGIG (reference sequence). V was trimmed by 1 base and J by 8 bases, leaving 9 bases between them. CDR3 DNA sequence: TGTGCCTGGAGTGCCCAGATTGATTCACCCCTCCACTTT. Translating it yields CAWSAQIDSPLHF. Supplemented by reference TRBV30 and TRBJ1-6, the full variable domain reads SQTIHQWPATLVQPVGSPLSLECTVEGTSNPNLYWYRQAAGRGLQLLFYSVGIGQISSEVPQNLSASRPQDRQFILSSKKLLLSDSGFYLCAWSAQIDSPLHFGNGTRLTVT.

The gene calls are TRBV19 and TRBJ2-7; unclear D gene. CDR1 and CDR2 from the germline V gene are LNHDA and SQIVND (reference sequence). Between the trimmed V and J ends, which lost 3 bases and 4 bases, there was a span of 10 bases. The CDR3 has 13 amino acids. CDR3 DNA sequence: TGTGCCAGTAGTATCCAAGCTCGGTACGAGCAGTACTTC. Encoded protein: CASSIQARYEQYF.

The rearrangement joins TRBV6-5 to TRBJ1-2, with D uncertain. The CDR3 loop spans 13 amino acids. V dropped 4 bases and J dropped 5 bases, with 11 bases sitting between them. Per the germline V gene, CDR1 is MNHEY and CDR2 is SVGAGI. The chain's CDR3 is CASSLGAKYGYTF. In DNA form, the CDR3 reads TGTGCCAGCAGTTTGGGCGCCAAATATGGCTACACCTTC.

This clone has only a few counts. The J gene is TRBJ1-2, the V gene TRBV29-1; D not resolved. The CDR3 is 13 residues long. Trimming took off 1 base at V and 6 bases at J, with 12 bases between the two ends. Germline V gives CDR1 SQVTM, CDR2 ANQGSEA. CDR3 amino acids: CSVEGSGGNGYTF. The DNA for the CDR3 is TGCAGCGTTGAAGGTTCGGGAGGGAATGGCTACACCTTC.

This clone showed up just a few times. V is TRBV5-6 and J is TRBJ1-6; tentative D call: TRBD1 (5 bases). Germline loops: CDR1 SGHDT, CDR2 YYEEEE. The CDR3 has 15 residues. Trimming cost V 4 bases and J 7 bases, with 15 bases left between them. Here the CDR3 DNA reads TGTGCCAGCAGCCTGGATTGGGGCCCCAATTCACCCCTCCACTTT. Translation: CASSLDWGPNSPLHF. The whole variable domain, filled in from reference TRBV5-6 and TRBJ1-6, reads DAGVTQSPTHLIKTRGQQVTLRCSPKSGHDTVSWYQQALGQGPQFIFQYYEEEERQRGNFPDRFSGHQFPNYSSELNVNALLLGDSALYLCASSLDWGPNSPLHFGNGTRLTVT.

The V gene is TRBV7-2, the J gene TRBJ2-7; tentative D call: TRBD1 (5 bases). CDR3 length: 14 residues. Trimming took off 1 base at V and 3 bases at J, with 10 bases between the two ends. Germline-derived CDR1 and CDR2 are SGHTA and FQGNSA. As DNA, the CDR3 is TGTGCCAGCAGCTTAGTCTTAGGGGACTACGAGCAGTACTTC. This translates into CASSLVLGDYEQYF. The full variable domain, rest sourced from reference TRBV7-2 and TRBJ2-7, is GAGVSQSPSNKVTEKGKDVELRCDPISGHTALYWYRQSLGQGLEFLIYFQGNSAPDKSGLPSDRFSAERTGGSVSTLTIQRTQQEDSAVYLCASSLVLGDYEQYFGPGTRLTVT.

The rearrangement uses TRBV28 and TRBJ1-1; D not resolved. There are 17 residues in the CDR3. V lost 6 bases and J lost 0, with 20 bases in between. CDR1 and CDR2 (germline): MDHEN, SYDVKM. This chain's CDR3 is CASRLNPGRYMNTEAFF. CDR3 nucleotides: TGTGCCAGCAGGCTGAATCCCGGGAGGTACATGAACACTGAAGCTTTCTTT.

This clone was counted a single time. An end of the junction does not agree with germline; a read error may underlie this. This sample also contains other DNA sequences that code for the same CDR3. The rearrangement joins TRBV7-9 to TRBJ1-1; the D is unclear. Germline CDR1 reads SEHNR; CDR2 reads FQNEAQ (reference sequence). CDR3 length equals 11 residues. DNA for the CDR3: TGTGCTAGCAGCTGGAGAGTTGAAGCTTTCTTT. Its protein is CASSWRVEAFF. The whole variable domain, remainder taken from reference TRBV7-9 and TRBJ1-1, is DTGVSQNPRHKITKRGQNVTFRCDPISEHNRLYWYRQTLGQGPEFLTYFQNEAQLEKSRLLSDRFSAERPKGSFSTLEIQRTEQGDSAMYLCASSWRVEAFFGQGTRLTVV.

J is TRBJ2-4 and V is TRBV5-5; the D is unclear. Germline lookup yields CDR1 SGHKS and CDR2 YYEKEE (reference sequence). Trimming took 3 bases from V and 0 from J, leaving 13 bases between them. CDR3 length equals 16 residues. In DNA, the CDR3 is TGTGCCAGCAGCTCCCTTTGGTCGGTAGCCAAAAACATTCAGTACTTC. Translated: CASSSLWSVAKNIQYF.

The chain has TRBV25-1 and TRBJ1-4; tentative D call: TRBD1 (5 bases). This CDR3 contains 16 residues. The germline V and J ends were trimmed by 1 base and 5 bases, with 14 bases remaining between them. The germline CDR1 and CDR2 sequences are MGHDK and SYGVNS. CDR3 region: CASSEFGGANNEKLFF. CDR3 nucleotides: TGTGCCAGCAGTGAATTCGGCGGGGCCAACAATGAAAAACTGTTTTTT.

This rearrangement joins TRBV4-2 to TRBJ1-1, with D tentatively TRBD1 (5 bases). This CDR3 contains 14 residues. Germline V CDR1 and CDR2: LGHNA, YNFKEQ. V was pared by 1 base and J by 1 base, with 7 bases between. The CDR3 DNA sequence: TGTGCCAGCAGCCAAGGGAGGGGGAACACTGAAGCTTTCTTT. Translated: CASSQGRGNTEAFF.

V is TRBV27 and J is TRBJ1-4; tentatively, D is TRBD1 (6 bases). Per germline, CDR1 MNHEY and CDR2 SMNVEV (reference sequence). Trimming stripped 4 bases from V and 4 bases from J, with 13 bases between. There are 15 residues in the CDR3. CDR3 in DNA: TGTGCCAGCAGTTACCGGGACACCAATAATGAAAAACTGTTTTTT. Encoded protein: CASSYRDTNNEKLFF.

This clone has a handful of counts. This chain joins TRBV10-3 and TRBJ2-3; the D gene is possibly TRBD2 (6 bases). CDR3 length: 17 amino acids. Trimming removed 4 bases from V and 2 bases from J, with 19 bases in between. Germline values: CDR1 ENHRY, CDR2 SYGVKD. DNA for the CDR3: TGTGCCATCAGTGGAATTGGGGCGGGGTACCACACAGATACGCAGTATTTT. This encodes CAISGIGAGYHTDTQYF.

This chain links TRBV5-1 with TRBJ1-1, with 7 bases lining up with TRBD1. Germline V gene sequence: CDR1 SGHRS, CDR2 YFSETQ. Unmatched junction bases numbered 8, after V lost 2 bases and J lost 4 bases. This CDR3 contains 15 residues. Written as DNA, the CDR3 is TGCGCCAGCAGCTTTCGCCTGGGGGACAGCACTGAAGCTTTCTTT. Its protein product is CASSFRLGDSTEAFF.

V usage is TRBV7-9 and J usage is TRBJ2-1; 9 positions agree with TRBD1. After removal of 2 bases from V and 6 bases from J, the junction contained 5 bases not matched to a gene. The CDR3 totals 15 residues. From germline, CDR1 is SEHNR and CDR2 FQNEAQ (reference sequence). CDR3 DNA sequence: TGTGCCAGCAGCTTACCGGGACAGGGTATCAATGAGCAGTTCTTC. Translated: CASSLPGQGINEQFF.

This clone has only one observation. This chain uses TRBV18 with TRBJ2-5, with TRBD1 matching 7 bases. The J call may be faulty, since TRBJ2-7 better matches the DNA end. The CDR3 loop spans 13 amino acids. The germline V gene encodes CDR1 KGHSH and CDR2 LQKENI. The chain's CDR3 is CASSPSTGNEQYF. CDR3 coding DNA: TGTGCCAGCTCACCATCGACAGGGAACGAGCAGTACTTC.

The CDR3 here is CASSSLTRALSGANVLTF. The DNA for the CDR3 is TGTGCCAGCAGTTCCCTGACCAGGGCCCTCTCTGGGGCCAACGTCCTGACTTTC. The J gene is TRBJ2-6, the V gene TRBV28, with D perhaps matching TRBD1 (5 bases). The CDR3 is 18 residues long. V was clipped by 4 bases and J by 0 bases, with 16 bases between them. The germline CDR1 and CDR2 sequences are MDHEN and SYDVKM.

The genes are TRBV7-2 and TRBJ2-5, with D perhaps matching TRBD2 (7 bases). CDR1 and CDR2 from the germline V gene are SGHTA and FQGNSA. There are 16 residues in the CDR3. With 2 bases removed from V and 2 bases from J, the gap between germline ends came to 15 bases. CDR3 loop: CASSLFVGGPQETQYF. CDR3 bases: TGTGCCAGCAGCTTATTCGTGGGGGGGCCACAAGAGACCCAGTACTTC. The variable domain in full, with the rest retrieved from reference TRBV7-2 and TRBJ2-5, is GAGVSQSPSNKVTEKGKDVELRCDPISGHTALYWYRQSLGQGLEFLIYFQGNSAPDKSGLPSDRFSAERTGGSVSTLTIQRTQQEDSAVYLCASSLFVGGPQETQYFGPGTRLLVL.

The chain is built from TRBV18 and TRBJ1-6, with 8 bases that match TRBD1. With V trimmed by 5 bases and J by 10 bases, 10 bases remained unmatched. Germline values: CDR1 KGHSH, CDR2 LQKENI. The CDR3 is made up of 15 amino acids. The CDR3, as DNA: TGTGCCAGCTCAGAAGGACAGGGTACTTTCTCACCCCTCCACTTT. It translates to CASSEGQGTFSPLHF.